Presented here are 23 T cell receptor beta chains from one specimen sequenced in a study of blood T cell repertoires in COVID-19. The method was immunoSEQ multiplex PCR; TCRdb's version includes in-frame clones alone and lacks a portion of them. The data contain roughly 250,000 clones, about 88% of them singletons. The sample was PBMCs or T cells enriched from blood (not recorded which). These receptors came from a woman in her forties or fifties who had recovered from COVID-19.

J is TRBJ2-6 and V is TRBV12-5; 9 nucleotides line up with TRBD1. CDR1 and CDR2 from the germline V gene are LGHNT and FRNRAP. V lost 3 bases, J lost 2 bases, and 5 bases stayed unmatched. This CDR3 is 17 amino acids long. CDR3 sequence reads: CASGLDRGGTGANVLTF. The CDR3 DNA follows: TGTGCTAGTGGTTTAGACAGGGGGGGAACTGGGGCCAACGTCCTGACTTTC.

DNA of the CDR3: TGCGCCAGCAGCGGCCCAGGGGGGGACAGGGGGCGTAGGGAAAAACTGTTTTTT. Its translation: CASSGPGGDRGRREKLFF. The chain has TRBV4-1 and TRBJ1-4, with 12 nucleotides matching TRBD1. Looked up from germline, CDR1 is MGHRA and CDR2 is YSYEKL. The ends lost 5 bases at V and 8 bases at J; junction bases unmatched: 15. The CDR3 contains 18 residues.

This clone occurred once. The CDR3 is CASSLRTYGVNEKLFF. The CDR3, as DNA: TGTGCCAGCAGCTTGCGCACCTACGGGGTTAATGAAAAACTGTTTTTT. The chain employs TRBV5-5 and TRBJ1-4; D unresolved. The CDR3 is 16 residues long. Germline CDR1 SGHKS, CDR2 YYEKEE (reference sequence). Trimming cost V 1 base and J 4 bases, with 14 bases left between them.

CDR3 sequence: CASSPGQGQPNTEAFF. CDR3 bases: TGTGCCAGCAGCCCCGGACAGGGACAACCGAACACTGAAGCTTTCTTT. This sequence joins TRBV7-2 and TRBJ1-1; 8 bases are a match to TRBD1. V lost 5 bases and J lost 1; bases outside the gene matches: 9. Germline assignment: CDR1 SGHTA and CDR2 FQGNSA. There are 16 residues in the CDR3.

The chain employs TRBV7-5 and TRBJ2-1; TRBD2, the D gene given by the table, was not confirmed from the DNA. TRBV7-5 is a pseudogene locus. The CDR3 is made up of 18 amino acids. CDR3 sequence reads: CARSSHNSDGRAYNEQFF. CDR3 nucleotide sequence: TGTGCCAGAAGCTCGCATAATTCTGACGGGAGGGCCTACAATGAGCAGTTCTTC.

Here the CDR3 DNA reads TGTGCCAGCAGTATACAGGGGTATAGCAATCAGCCCCAGCATTTT. It yields the protein CASSIQGYSNQPQHF. The rearrangement links TRBV2 to TRBJ1-5; 7 nucleotides agree with TRBD1. The V gene's germline CDR1 is SNHLY and CDR2 FYNNEI. CDR3 length equals 15 residues. After removal of 5 bases from V and 0 bases from J, the junction contained 4 bases not matched to a gene. The full variable domain, completed using reference TRBV2 and TRBJ1-5, is EPEVTQTPSHQVTQMGQEVILRCVPISNHLYFYWYRQILGQKVEFLVSFYNNEISEKSEIFDDQFSVERPDGSNFTLKIRSTKLEDSAMYFCASSIQGYSNQPQHFGDGTRLSIL.

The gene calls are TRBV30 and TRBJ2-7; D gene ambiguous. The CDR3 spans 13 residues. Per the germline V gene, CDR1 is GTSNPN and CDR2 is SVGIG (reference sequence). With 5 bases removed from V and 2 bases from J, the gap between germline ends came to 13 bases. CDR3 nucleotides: TGTGCCTGGGATGTTGGCGGTACCTACGAGCAGTACTTC. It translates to CAWDVGGTYEQYF.

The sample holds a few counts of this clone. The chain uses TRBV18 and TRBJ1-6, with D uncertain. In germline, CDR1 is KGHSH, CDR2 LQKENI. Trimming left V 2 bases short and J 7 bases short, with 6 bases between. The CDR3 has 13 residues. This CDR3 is CASSPIANSPLHF. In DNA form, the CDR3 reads TGTGCCAGCTCACCAATTGCGAATTCACCCCTCCACTTT.

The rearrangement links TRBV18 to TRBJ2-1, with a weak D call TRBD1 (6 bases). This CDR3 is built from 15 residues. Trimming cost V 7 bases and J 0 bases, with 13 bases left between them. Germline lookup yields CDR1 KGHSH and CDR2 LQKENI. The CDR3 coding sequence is TGTGCCAGCTTGCCGGGGACAAGCTCCTACAATGAGCAGTTCTTC. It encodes CASLPGTSSYNEQFF.

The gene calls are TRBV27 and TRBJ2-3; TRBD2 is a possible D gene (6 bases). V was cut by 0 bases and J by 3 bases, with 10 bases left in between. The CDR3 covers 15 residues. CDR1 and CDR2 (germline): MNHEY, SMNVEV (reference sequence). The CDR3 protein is CASSLSRLATDTQYF. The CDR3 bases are TGTGCCAGCAGTTTATCGAGGCTAGCGACAGATACGCAGTATTTT.

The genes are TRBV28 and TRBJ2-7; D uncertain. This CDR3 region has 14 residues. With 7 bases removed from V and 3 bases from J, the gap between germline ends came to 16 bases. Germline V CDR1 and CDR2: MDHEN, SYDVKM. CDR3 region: CASTLRRSFYEQYF. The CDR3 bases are TGTGCCAGCACCCTGAGGAGAAGTTTCTACGAGCAGTACTTC.

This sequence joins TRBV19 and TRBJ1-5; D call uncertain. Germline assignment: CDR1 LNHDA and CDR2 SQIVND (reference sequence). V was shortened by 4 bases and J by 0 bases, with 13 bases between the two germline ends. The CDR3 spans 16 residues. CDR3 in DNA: TGTGCCAGTAGTAGGCAAACCCGATATAGCAATCAGCCCCAGCATTTT. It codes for CASSRQTRYSNQPQHF.

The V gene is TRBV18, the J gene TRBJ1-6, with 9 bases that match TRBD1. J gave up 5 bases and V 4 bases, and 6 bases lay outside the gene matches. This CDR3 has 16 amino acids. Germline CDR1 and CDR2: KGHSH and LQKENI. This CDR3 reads CASSLDRGKNNSPLHF. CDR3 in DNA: TGTGCCAGCTCACTGGACAGGGGAAAAAATAATTCACCCCTCCACTTT.

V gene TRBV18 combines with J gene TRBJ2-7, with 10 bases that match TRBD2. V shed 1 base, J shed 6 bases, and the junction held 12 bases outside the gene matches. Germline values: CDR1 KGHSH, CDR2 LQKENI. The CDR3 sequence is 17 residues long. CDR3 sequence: CASSPRLSGRAAGEQYF. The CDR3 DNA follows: TGTGCCAGCTCACCACGATTGAGCGGGAGGGCGGCGGGCGAGCAGTACTTC.

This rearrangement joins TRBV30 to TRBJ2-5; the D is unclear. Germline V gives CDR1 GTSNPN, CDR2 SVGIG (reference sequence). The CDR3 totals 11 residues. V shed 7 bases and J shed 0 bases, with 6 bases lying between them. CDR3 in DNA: TGTGCCTCCCGGGACCAAGAGACCCAGTACTTC. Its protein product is CASRDQETQYF.

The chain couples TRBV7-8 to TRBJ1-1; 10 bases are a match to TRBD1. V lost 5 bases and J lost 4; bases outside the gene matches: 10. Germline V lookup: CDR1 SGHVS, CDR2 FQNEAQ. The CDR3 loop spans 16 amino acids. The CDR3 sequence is CASSLRQGAGITEAFF. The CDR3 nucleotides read TGTGCCAGCAGCCTCAGACAGGGGGCAGGTATCACTGAAGCTTTCTTT.

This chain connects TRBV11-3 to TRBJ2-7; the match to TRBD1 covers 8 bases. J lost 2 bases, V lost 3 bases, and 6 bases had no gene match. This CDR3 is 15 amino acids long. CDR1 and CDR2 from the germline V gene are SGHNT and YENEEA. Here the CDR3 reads CASSFDRGPTYEQYF. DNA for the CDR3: TGTGCCAGCAGCTTCGACAGGGGCCCTACCTACGAGCAGTACTTC.

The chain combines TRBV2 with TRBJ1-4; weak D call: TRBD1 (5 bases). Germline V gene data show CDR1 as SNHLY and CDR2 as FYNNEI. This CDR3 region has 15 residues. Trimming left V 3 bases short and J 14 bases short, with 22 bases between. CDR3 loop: CASSETAQLGKTLFF. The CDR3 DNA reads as TGTGCCAGCAGTGAGACAGCCCAACTGGGAAAAACTCTGTTTTTT. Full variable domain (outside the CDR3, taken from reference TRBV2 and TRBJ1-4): EPEVTQTPSHQVTQMGQEVILRCVPISNHLYFYWYRQILGQKVEFLVSFYNNEISEKSEIFDDQFSVERPDGSNFTLKIRSTKLEDSAMYFCASSETAQLGKTLFFGSGTQLSVL.

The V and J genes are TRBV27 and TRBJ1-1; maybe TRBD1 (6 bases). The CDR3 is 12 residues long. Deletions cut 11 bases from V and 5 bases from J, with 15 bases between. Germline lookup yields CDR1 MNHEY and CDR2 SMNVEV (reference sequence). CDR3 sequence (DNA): TGTGCCCCGTATCGACAGGTTACTGAAGCTTTCTTT. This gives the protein CAPYRQVTEAFF.

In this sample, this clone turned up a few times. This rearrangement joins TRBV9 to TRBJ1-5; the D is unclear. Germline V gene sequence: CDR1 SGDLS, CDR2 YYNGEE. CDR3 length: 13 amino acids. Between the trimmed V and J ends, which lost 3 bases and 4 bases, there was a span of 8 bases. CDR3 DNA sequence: TGTGCCAGCAGCGCATCGGGTAATCAGCCCCAGCATTTT. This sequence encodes CASSASGNQPQHF.

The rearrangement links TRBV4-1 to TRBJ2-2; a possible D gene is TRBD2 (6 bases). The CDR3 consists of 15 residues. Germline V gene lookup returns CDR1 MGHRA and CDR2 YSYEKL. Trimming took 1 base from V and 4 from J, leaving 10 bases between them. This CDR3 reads CASSQGLGFTGELFF. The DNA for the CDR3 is TGCGCCAGCAGCCAAGGACTAGGCTTCACCGGGGAGCTGTTTTTT.

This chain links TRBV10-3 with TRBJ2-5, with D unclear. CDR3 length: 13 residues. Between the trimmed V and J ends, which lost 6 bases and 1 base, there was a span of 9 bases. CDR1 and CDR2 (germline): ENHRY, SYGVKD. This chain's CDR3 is CAIRTGPQETQYF. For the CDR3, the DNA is TGTGCCATCAGAACTGGGCCCCAAGAGACCCAGTACTTC.

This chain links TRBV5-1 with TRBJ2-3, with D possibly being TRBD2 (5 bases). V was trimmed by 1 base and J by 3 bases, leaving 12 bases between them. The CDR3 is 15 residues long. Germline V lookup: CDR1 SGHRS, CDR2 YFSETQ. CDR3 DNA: TGCGCCAGCAGCTTGTTGGCGGGTTGGACAGATACGCAGTATTTT. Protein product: CASSLLAGWTDTQYF.